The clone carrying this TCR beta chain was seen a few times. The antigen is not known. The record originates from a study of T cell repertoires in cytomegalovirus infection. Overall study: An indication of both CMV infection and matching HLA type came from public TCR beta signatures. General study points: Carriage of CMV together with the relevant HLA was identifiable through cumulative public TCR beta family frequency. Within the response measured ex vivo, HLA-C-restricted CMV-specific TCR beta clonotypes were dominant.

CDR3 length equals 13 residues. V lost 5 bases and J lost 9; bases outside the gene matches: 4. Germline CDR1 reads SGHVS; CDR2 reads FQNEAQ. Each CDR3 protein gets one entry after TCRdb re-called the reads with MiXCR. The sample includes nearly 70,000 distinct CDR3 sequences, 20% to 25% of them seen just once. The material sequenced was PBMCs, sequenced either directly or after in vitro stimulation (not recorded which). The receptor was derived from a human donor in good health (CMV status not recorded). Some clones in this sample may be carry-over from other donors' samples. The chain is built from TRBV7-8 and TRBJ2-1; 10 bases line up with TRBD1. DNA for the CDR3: TGTGCCAGCAGCCCCCGGGACAGGGGTGAGCAGTTCTTC. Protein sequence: CASSPRDRGEQFF.